This T cell receptor beta chain derives from a study of OX40 agonist ivuxolimab in advanced cancers. Sample share makes this clone medium-sized. Its antigen is not known. Different DNA sequences within this sample yield the same CDR3. Data came from immunoSEQ multiplex PCR; TCRdb stores just in-frame clones and leaves some out. The sample consists of 55,000 to 65,000 clones, roughly 85% of them appearing once. V lost 3 bases, J lost 5 bases, and 5 bases stayed unmatched. CDR3 length: 14 residues. Germline V gives CDR1 GTSNPN, CDR2 SVGIG (reference sequence). Study-wide points: Partial responders at 0.1-3.0 mg/kg had among the lowest clonal expansion.

The receptor was derived from an adult with an advanced solid tumor such as melanoma, head and neck, liver or kidney cancer. The sequencing here drew on CD4+ or CD8+ T cells sorted from blood, taken in a trial of the OX40 agonist ivuxolimab. The V and J genes are TRBV30 and TRBJ2-2, with TRBD1 matching 8 bases. The CDR3 DNA follows: TGTGCCTGGAGGCGGACAGGGACGACCGGGGAGCTGTTTTTT. This sequence encodes CAWRRTGTTGELFF. The full variable domain, in which reference TRBV30 and TRBJ2-2 provide the parts outside the CDR3, is SQTIHQWPATLVQPVGSPLSLECTVEGTSNPNLYWYRQAAGRGLQLLFYSVGIGQISSEVPQNLSASRPQDRQFILSSKKLLLSDSGFYLCAWRRTGTTGELFFGEGSRLTVL.